This T cell receptor (beta chain) is drawn from a study of blood T cell repertoires in COVID-19. Per the authors' pipeline: Reference gene primer amplification gave estimated nucleated cell counts. TCRdb's copy holds only in-frame clones and misses some; the assay was immunoSEQ multiplex PCR. The DNA was the basis for D and trimming; V, J and clone size are from that table. The data hold some 150,000 clones, with about 90% observed a single time. There are 14 residues in the CDR3. V was trimmed by 2 bases and J by 6 bases, leaving 10 bases between them. The V gene's germline CDR1 is SGHNT and CDR2 YENEEA.

Sequencing input: peripheral blood. The chain recombines TRBV11-3 with TRBJ2-2; D is perhaps TRBD1 (5 bases). This TCR was sampled from a man between 50 and 59 years old with acute or convalescent COVID-19. The CDR3 coding sequence is TGTGCCAGCAGCTTACGGTCGACAGCCGGGGAGCTGTTTTTT. Encoded protein: CASSLRSTAGELFF.